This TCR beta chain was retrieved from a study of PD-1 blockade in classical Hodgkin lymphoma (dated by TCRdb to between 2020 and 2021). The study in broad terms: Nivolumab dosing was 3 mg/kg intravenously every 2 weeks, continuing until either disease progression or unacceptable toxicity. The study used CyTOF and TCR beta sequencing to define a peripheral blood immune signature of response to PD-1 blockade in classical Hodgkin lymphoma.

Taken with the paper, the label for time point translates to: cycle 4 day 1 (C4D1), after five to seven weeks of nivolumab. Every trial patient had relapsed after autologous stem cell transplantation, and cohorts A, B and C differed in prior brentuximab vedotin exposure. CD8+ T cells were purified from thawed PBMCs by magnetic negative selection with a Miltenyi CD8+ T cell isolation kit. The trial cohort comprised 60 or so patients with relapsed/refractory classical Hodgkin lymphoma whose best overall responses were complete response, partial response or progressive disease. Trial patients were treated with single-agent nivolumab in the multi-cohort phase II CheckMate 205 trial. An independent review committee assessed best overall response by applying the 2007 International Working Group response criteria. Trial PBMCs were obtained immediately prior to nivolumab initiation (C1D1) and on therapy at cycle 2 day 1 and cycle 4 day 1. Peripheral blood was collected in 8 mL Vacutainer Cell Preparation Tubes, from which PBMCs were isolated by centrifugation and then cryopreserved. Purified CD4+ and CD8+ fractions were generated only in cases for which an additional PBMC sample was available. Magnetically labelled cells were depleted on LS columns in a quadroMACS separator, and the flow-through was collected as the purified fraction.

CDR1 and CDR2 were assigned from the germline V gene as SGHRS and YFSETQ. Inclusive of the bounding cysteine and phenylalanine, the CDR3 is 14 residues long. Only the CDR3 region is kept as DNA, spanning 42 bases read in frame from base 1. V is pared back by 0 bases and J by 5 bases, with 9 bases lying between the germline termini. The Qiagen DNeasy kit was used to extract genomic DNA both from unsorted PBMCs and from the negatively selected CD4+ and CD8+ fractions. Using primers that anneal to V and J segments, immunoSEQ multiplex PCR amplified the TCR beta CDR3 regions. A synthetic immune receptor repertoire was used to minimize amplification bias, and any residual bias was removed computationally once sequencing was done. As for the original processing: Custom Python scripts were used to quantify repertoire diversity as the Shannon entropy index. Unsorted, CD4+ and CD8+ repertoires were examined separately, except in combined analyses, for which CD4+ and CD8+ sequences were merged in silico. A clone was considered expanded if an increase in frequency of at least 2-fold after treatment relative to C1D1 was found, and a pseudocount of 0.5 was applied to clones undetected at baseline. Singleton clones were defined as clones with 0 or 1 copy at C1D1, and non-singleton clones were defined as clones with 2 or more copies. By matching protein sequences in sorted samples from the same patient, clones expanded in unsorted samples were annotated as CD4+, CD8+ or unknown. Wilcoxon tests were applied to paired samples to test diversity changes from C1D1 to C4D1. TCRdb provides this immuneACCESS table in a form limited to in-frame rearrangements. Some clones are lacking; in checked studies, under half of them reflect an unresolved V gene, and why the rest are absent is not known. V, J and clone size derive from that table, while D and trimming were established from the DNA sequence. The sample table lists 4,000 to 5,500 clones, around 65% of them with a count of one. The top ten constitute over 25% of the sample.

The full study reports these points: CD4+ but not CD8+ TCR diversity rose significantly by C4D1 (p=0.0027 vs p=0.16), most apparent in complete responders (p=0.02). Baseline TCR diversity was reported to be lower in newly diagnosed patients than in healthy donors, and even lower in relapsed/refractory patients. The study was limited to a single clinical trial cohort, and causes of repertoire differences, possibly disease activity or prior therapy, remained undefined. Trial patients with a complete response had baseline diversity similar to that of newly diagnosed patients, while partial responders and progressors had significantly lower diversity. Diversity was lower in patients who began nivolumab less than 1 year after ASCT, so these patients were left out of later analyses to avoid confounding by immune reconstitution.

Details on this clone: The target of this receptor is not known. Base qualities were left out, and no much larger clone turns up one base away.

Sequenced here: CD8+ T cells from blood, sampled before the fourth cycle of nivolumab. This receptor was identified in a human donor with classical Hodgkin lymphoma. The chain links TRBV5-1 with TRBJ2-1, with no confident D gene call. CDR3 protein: CASSLEGPDNEQFF. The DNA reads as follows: TGCGCCAGCAGCTTGGAAGGACCCGACAATGAGCAGTTCTTC.